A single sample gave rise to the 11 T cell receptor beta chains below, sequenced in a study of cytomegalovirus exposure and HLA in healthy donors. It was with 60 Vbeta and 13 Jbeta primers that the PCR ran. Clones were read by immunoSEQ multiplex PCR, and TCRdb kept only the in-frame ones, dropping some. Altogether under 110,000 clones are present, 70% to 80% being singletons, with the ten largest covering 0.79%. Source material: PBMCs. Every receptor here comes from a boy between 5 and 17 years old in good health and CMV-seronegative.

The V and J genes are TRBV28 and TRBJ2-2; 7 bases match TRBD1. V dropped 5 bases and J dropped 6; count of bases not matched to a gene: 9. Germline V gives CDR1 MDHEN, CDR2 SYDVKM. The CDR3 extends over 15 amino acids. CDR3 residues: CASSPGQVLAGELFF. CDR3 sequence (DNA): TGTGCCAGCAGTCCCGGACAGGTGCTGGCCGGGGAGCTGTTTTTT.

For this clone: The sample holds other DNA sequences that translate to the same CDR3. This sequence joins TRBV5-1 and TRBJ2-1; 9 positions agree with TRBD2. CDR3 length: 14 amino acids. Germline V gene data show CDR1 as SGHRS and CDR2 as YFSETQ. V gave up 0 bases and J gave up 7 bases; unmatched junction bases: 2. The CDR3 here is CASSLGLAVNEQFF. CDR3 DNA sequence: TGCGCCAGCAGCTTGGGACTAGCGGTTAATGAGCAGTTCTTC. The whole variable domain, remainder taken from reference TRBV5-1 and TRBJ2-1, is KAGVTQTPRYLIKTRGQQVTLSCSPISGHRSVSWYQQTPGQGLQFLFEYFSETQRNKGNFPGRFSGRQFSNSRSEMNVSTLELGDSALYLCASSLGLAVNEQFFGPGTRLTVL.

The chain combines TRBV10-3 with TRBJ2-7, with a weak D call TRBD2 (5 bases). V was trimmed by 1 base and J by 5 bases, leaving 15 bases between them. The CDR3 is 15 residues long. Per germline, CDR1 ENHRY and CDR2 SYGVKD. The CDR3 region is CAISELSGFIDEQYF. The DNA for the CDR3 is TGTGCCATCAGTGAGTTAAGCGGCTTCATTGACGAGCAGTACTTC.

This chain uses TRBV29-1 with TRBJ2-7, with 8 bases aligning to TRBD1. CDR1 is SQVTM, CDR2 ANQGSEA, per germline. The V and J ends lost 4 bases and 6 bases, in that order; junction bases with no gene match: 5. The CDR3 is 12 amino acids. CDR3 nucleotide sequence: TGCAGCGTTGGGCAGGGGGCTGTCGAGCAGTACTTC. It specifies CSVGQGAVEQYF.

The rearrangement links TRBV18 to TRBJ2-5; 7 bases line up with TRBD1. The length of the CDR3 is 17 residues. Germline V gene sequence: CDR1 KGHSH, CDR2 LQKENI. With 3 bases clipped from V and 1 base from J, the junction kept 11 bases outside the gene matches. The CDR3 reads CASSPPGQLPTQETQYF. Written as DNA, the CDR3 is TGTGCCAGCTCACCTCCGGGACAGCTACCGACCCAAGAGACCCAGTACTTC.

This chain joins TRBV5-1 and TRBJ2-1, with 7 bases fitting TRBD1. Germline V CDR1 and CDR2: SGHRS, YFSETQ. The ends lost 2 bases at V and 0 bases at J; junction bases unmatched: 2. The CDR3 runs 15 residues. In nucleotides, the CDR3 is TGCGCCAGCAGCTTAGGGACAGCCTCCTACAATGAGCAGTTCTTC. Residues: CASSLGTASYNEQFF.

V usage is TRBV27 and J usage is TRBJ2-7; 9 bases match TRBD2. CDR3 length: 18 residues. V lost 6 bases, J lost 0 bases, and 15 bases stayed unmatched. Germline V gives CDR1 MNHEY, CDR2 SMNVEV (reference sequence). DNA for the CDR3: TGTGCCAGCAGACAAATCGTAAGCGGGAGGCCTAGCTCCTACGAGCAGTACTTC. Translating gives CASRQIVSGRPSSYEQYF.

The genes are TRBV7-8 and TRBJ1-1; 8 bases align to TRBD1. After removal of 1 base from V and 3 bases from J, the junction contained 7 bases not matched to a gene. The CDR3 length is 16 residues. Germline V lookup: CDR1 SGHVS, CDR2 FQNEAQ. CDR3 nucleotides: TGTGCCAGCAGCTTAGTTCCCCAGGGGGCGGACACTGAAGCTTTCTTT. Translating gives CASSLVPQGADTEAFF.

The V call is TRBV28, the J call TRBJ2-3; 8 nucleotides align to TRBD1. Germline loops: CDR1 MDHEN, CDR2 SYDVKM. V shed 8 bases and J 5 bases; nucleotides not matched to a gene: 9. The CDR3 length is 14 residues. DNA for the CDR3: TGTGCCAGCTCGCTACAGACAGGGGTAGATACGCAGTATTTT. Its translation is CASSLQTGVDTQYF.

The CDR3 sequence is CATSRGRGNTEAFF. CDR3 nucleotide sequence: TGTGCCACCAGCAGAGGCAGGGGAAACACTGAAGCTTTCTTT. The V call is TRBV15, the J call TRBJ1-1, with a possible D match to TRBD1 (6 bases). The germline V gene has CDR1 LNHNV and CDR2 YYDKDF (reference sequence). The CDR3 runs to 14 residues. Trimming shortened V by 1 base and J by 2 bases, and 8 bases separated the two germline ends. Variable domain in full (rest from reference TRBV15 and TRBJ1-1): DAMVIQNPRYQVTQFGKPVTLSCSQTLNHNVMYWYQQKSSQAPKLLFHYYDKDFNNEADTPDNFQSRRPNTSFCFLDIRSPGLGDTAMYLCATSRGRGNTEAFFGQGTRLTVV.

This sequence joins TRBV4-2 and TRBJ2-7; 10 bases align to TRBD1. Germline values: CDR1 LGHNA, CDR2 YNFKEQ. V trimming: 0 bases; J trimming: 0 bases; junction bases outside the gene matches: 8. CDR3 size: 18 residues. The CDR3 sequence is CASSQEYGTGASSYEQYF. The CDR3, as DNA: TGTGCCAGCAGCCAAGAATACGGGACAGGGGCTAGCTCCTACGAGCAGTACTTC.